The 9 T cell receptor beta chains below were found in one sample sequenced in a study of shared clonotypes between healthy human individuals. This table comes from immunoSEQ multiplex PCR, and its TCRdb copy is limited to in-frame clones, with some not included. The sample has about 380,000 clones, 95% to 97% seen once. Material: memory CD8+ T cells sorted from blood. Stated subset: CD45RO+ cells pooled with CCR7-negative TemRA cells. These receptors all stem from a man under 40 in good health.

The rearrangement joins TRBV6-5 to TRBJ2-5; possible D gene TRBD1, 6 bases. Between the trimmed V and J ends, which lost 2 bases and 1 base, there was a span of 8 bases. CDR1 MNHEY and CDR2 SVGAGI come from the germline V gene. The CDR3 contains 14 residues. CDR3 nucleotides: TGTGCCAGCAGTTACAACAGGGTCCAAGAGACCCAGTACTTC. This translates into CASSYNRVQETQYF.

This chain uses TRBV19 with TRBJ2-7; 10 bases map to TRBD2. The CDR3 covers 14 residues. The J segment lost 9 bases and the V segment lost 4 bases, leaving 9 bases of the junction unmatched. Germline CDR1 reads LNHDA; CDR2 reads SQIVND (reference sequence). CDR3 protein: CASSSSGLALLQYF. The CDR3 nucleotides are TGTGCCAGTAGTAGCTCGGGACTAGCGCTGTTGCAGTACTTC.

Only one count was recorded for this clone. The chain employs TRBV6-5 and TRBJ2-7, with D possibly being TRBD2 (6 bases). CDR3 length: 15 residues. CDR1 and CDR2 from the germline V gene are MNHEY and SVGAGI. V lost 0 bases to trimming and J lost 1 base, with 10 bases between them. CDR3 DNA: TGTGCCAGCAGTTACTCGGGACTCGTTTCCTACGAGCAGTACTTC. This sequence encodes CASSYSGLVSYEQYF.

This clone was detected only once. The V call is TRBV27, the J call TRBJ2-3; no definite D call. Looked up from germline, CDR1 is MNHEY and CDR2 is SMNVEV (reference sequence). V shed 5 bases and J shed 3 bases, with 6 bases lying between them. The CDR3 totals 12 residues. The CDR3: CASSTGTDTQYF. The CDR3 nucleotides are TGTGCCAGCAGTACCGGGACAGATACGCAGTATTTT.

The chain employs TRBV4-1 and TRBJ1-4, with a possible D match to TRBD1 (5 bases). Germline V gene sequence: CDR1 MGHRA, CDR2 YSYEKL. Trimming removed 4 bases at V and 8 bases at J, with 17 bases between. This CDR3 is built from 15 residues. The CDR3 is CASSRVWRGREKLFF. The CDR3 bases are TGCGCCAGCAGCCGCGTTTGGCGGGGGAGGGAAAAACTGTTTTTT.

This sequence joins TRBV27 and TRBJ1-1; D gene uncertain. Trimming shortened V by 3 bases and J by 5 bases, and 10 bases separated the two germline ends. This CDR3 contains 13 residues. Per germline, CDR1 MNHEY and CDR2 SMNVEV (reference sequence). Here the CDR3 DNA reads TGTGCCAGCAGTTTGGGGAGGTGGACTGAAGCTTTCTTT. Protein sequence: CASSLGRWTEAFF.

The chain uses TRBV4-2 and TRBJ2-5; 7 positions agree with TRBD2. In germline, CDR1 is LGHNA, CDR2 YNFKEQ. J gave up 1 base and V 0 bases, and 11 bases lay outside the gene matches. The CDR3 extends over 18 amino acids. The CDR3 nucleotides are TGTGCCAGCAGCCAAGATCGTTGGGCGGGAGTTCCCCAAGAGACCCAGTACTTC. This sequence encodes CASSQDRWAGVPQETQYF.

The chain recombines TRBV30 with TRBJ2-3; 11 bases align to TRBD2. The CDR3 contains 14 residues. J gave up 1 base and V 8 bases, and 5 bases lay outside the gene matches. Germline V gives CDR1 GTSNPN, CDR2 SVGIG (reference sequence). The CDR3 is CAGTLAGGTDTQYF. CDR3 bases: TGTGCCGGAACACTAGCGGGAGGCACAGATACGCAGTATTTT.

The chain is built from TRBV28 and TRBJ2-3; D is undetermined. This CDR3 is 11 amino acids long. V was pared by 8 bases and J by 6 bases, with 9 bases between. CDR1 is MDHEN, CDR2 SYDVKM, per germline. CDR3 DNA sequence: TGTGCCAGCGGACCGAGGGATACGCAGTATTTT. This encodes CASGPRDTQYF.